One T cell receptor beta chain is described in this entry. It has no known antigen specificity. No much larger clone is present one base from it, and per-base qualities are unavailable. This sample is drawn from a study of cytomegalovirus exposure and HLA in healthy donors (dated by TCRdb to 2017 to 2019). A note on the overall study: An earlier analysis of approximately 600 of the donors reported 250 to 300 Gb of sequence data and some 100 million unique TCR beta sequences from roughly 200 million T cells. In addition to the first cohort of about 650 subjects, a separate validation cohort of about 120 different subjects was used. To predict cytomegalovirus infection status, the study combined high-throughput TCR immunosequencing, statistical association of individual TCRs with disease status, and machine learning. The aim of the study was to test whether cataloging public T cell receptors could identify signatures of past pathogen exposure. Class I and class II HLA loci were covered by the typing at four-digit resolution. Of the roughly 400 genotyped donors, 81% were placed in the genetic ancestry cluster associated with self-reported Caucasian donors. Rather than drawing on any new phenotypic data, the later analysis identified candidate immune exposures from TCR beta sequences and the way those sequences occurred across donors. The number of donors typed differed by locus, with roughly 629-640 for A, B, C, DRB1 and DQB1, more than 500 for DQA1, 600 to 610 for DPA1, and approximately 470 for DPB1. Roughly 5 DR-DQ haplotypes were handled as single units for association and clustering, since linkage in the cohort was strong. A later genetic analysis took genome-wide SNP genotypes for about three fifths of the 666 donors and used that subset as a discovery cohort. The T cell repertoires of around 730 subjects were profiled by immunosequencing and related to cytomegalovirus serostatus. A later analysis re-analyzed previously published TCR beta repertoires from 550 to 700 donors and added high-resolution HLA genotyping to study TCR occurrence patterns. An earlier analysis of approximately 640 of the donors applied high-throughput TCR beta sequencing to assess whether each TCR beta V gene segment acted as functional or pseudogenic. Across approximately 400 genotyped donors of the cohort, an average of approximately 240,000 unique TCR beta nucleotide sequences per donor were sequenced, and roughly 18% of those sequences were non-productive. Donor age, sex, ethnicity and CMV serostatus were compiled alongside the repertoire data. Every discovery cohort repertoire had been produced on one sequencing platform. Roughly 300 gigabases of sequencing data and approximately 85 million unique TCR sequences were included in an early release covering about 620 HLA-typed donors.

Overall results and qualifications from the work: The study listed 150 to 200 TCR beta chains as associated with cytomegalovirus. Some IMGT-functional V segments, including TRBV6-2 and TRBV6-3, could not be distinguished by the 87-base-pair reads and were therefore excluded. CMV serostatus was the only immune exposure information available for the cohort. A further reported finding was that TCR beta sequences accurately predicted the HLA-A and HLA-B alleles for most subjects in the first cohort. Cytomegalovirus status was reported to be diagnosed by the classifier with high specificity and sensitivity in both the original and validation cohorts. In an earlier analysis of about 600 of the donors, most TCR beta V segments appeared in productive rearrangements about 87% or about 30% of the time, broadly matching IMGT annotations. Linkage disequilibrium might explain the correlated functional status among segregating V segments, but an unknown experimental factor could not be excluded. In vitro tests confirmed that a few of the cytomegalovirus-associated TCR beta chains recognize cytomegalovirus antigens. A later analysis associated 15,000 to 20,000 TCR beta sequences with specific HLA alleles at a false discovery rate of 0.05. The authors suggested that the approach could potentially be generalized to other disease states and immunological phenotypes. A later analysis found that most CMV-associated TCR beta chains appeared HLA-restricted, with HLA associations seemingly driven largely by CMV exposure. In a later analysis, several top co-occurrence clusters were reported to appear linked to parvovirus B19, influenza, CMV and Epstein-Barr virus. The sequencing pipeline was judged likely to have produced a cluster of highly shared sequence variants as a technical artifact. A later analysis found that HLA-associated TCR beta chains were more clonally expanded and had lower generation probabilities than equally common non-associated chains. Because HLA typing was missing for some donors at each locus, association tests included only the typed subset. A later genetic analysis associated a missense DCLRE1C variant with V-gene and J-gene trimming of TCR beta chains, and an independent cohort replicated the association. Sequencing depth was assumed to be roughly uniform across donors in the presence/absence analyses, though that assumption may not hold. Because counts were too low, roughly 17 rarely observed V segments, including chromosome 9 orphons, were left out of the earlier analysis of some 600 of the donors. Assigning TCR associations to individual alleles was difficult when HLA alleles, especially DR and DQ, strongly co-occurred. The cohort was sequenced for TCR beta chains only, and without alpha or paired-chain data the features that could be detected were limited. According to a later analysis, TCR association rates differed among HLA loci, with DRB1 alleles showing the most associated TCRs and HLA-C alleles showing the fewest. Most TCR sequences were observed very rarely across donors, whereas some public TCRs were present in many individuals. According to a later genetic analysis, donors in an Asian-associated ancestry cluster had fewer N-insertions in productive TCRs than the roughly 700-donor mean.

The protocol used for the library was the immunoSEQ multiplex PCR assay. For the multiplex PCR, a mixture combining 60 forward primers for TCR Vbeta segments and 13 reverse primers for TCR Jbeta segments was used. The CDR3 region of rearranged TCR beta genes was amplified from genomic DNA by a multiplex PCR assay. The Illumina HiSeq System was used to sequence the amplified TCR beta libraries as 87-base-pair reads. As for how the authors treated the data: A later analysis counted about 82 million unique TCR beta chains across the 666 repertoires, and roughly 11 million of these chains were shared by at least two donors. Raw reads were error-corrected and collapsed into unique sequences by a nearest-neighbor algorithm in which closely related sequences were merged to remove PCR and sequencing errors. To assign V, D and J gene segments, CDR3 sequences were aligned to IMGT reference sequences. For a sequence to be retained, at least a six-nucleotide match to both a V gene segment and a J gene segment was required. A rearrangement was called productive if the CDR3 had no stop codons and remained in frame with V and J, and every other rearrangement was called non-productive. Following IMGT convention, CDR3 was defined as the stretch from the second conserved V-encoded cysteine to the conserved J-encoded phenylalanine. The earlier analysis of 587 of the donors excluded any sequence lacking an unambiguous match to a single V gene segment. An earlier analysis of several hundred of the donors called V segments functional above 56.7% productive rearrangements and segregating when the between-donor standard deviation exceeded 5%. A statistical classification framework was developed to diagnose cytomegalovirus status using the catalog of TCR beta chain sequences. In a later analysis, TCR nucleotide sequences were compared against IMGT/GENE-DB human TR gene sequences so that V and J genes could be assigned. In a later analysis, CDR3 sequences and most-parsimonious VDJ recombination scenarios were assigned using the TCRdist pipeline. A later analysis defined each TCR beta chain by its CDR3 amino acid sequence plus V-gene family, and excluded reads lacking a unique V-gene family. In a later analysis, some 600 highly shared, low-generation-probability nucleotide sequences were removed to address suspected cross-contamination and a sequencing artifact. In a later analysis, a clonal expansion index was calculated for each public chain from normalized within-repertoire ranks of inferred template counts. A later analysis computed generation probabilities with a VDJ recombination model fitted to out-of-frame rearrangements, and checked the results against IGoR. A later analysis scored TCR-TCR, TCR-HLA and TCR-CMV co-occurrence with hypergeometric tests, applying a repertoire-size bias correction to TCR pairs. False discovery rates were estimated in a later analysis by permuting HLA or CMV assignments 20 times. In a later analysis, co-occurring TCRs were grouped with DBSCAN, and TCRdist sequence similarity was added when clustering was performed within HLA-allele-positive subsets. Repertoires with fewer than 30,000 or more than 120,000 public chains, plus five repertoires with anomalous nucleotide sharing, were excluded from co-occurrence clustering. The immuneACCESS repertoire file appears here via TCRdb, limited to in-frame rearrangements. These files lack a portion of the clones; in checked studies, under half of the deficit traces to unresolved V genes, and the cause of the others is not known. That table gives V, J and clone size, and the DNA gave D and trimming. The sample has about 210,000 clones on record, around 88% of them singletons. The top ten clonotypes cover 1.5% to 2% of the sample.

In total, approximately 610 healthy bone marrow donors made up the cohort. At the time of sampling, every cohort member was nominally healthy, though immune exposures that went unrecorded were likely present. The donor tested CMV seropositive and was one of the 289 seropositive cohort members. Every donor gave a peripheral blood sample, and the peripheral blood mononuclear cells from that sample were used for TCR beta sequencing. The Qiagen DNeasy Blood Extraction Kit was used to extract genomic DNA from the blood cell samples. CDR1 and CDR2, looked up from the germline V gene, are MDHEN and SYDVKM. V is cut by 6 bases and J by 7 bases, and the space between the germline ends is 18 bases. From cysteine to phenylalanine, the CDR3 is 15 amino acids long. Only the CDR3 portion is preserved as DNA: 45 bases, with reading frame beginning at the first base.

The clonotype originates from a man aged 35-49 years in good health and CMV-seropositive. The specimen was PBMCs. The chain links TRBV28 with TRBJ1-4; tentative D gene TRBD1, with 5 bases matching. The CDR3 region reads CASSLNGGGGEKLFF. The nucleotides read TGTGCCAGCAGCCTAAATGGGGGAGGCGGTGAAAAACTGTTTTTT.